The rows below give T cell receptor beta chains drawn from one sample of a study of T cell changes during pregnancy in multiple sclerosis. Clones were sequenced by immunoSEQ multiplex PCR, and TCRdb holds only the in-frame ones, with some missing. The table lists over 45,000 clones, around nine tenths of them singletons. This material consisted of peripheral blood, taken in the first trimester of pregnancy. The receptors shown here come from a female donor in good health, enrolled as a control in a pregnancy study. Each CDR3 is given with its conserved first and last residue. Each record gives: CDR3 DNA, CDR3 protein, clone size, D gene, J gene, V gene. A D gene is named only where the DNA matches it firmly. The size entry is marked missing in some rows and otherwise reads once, few, many or a size class.

TGCGCCAGCAGCCAGGTAGCCAGCCTCGGGGCAGATACGCAGTATTTT	CASSQVASLGADTQYF	NA	NA	TRBJ2-3	TRBV4-1
TGTGCCAGCAGTAGGGTAAAAGGGGATCAGCCCCAGCATTTT	CASSRVKGDQPQHF	NA	NA	TRBJ1-5	TRBV6-5
TGTGCCAGCAGCACATACGGGGTTTTTAGCGAGCAGTACTTC	CASSTYGVFSEQYF	NA	NA	TRBJ2-7	TRBV9
TGTGCCTGGGGAGGGACTAGCGCCTACAATGAGCAGTTCTTC	CAWGGTSAYNEQFF	NA	TRBD2	TRBJ2-1	TRBV30
TGTGCCAGCAGTGATGGGACAGCAGTTATCAATCAGCCCCAGCATTTT	CASSDGTAVINQPQHF	NA	TRBD1	TRBJ1-5	TRBV2
TGTGCCAGCAGCGCTAGACTAGCGGGATTAGGCAATGAGCAGTTCTTC	CASSARLAGLGNEQFF	NA	TRBD2	TRBJ2-1	TRBV13
TGTGCCAGCAGTATACAGGGGGCGCCCACAGATACGCAGTATTTT	CASSIQGAPTDTQYF	NA	TRBD1	TRBJ2-3	TRBV6-1
TGTGCCAGAAGCTCTAACACTGAAGCTTTCTTT	CARSSNTEAFF	NA	NA	TRBJ1-1	TRBV5-3
TGTGCCAGCAGCCGGACTAGTTTATTTCGCGAGCAGTACTTC	CASSRTSLFREQYF	NA	TRBD2	TRBJ2-7	TRBV28
TGTGCCAGCAGCCCGCGGGTGGGATTCACTGAAGCTTTCTTT	CASSPRVGFTEAFF	NA	NA	TRBJ1-1	TRBV5-8
TGTGCCAGCAGTTCCCGGACAACCCCCCGCGTAGTTGAAAAACTGTTTTTT	CASSSRTTPRVVEKLFF	NA	NA	TRBJ1-4	TRBV7-2
TGTGCCAGTGGACTAGCGGGGTCCTACGAGCAGTACTTC	CASGLAGSYEQYF	NA	TRBD2	TRBJ2-7	TRBV6-1
TGTGCCAGTAGTAGCGGACAGGAGAACATTCAGTACTTC	CASSSGQENIQYF	NA	TRBD1	TRBJ2-4	TRBV19
TGTGCCACCGGAGGCAGGGGCAATGAGCAGTTCTTC	CATGGRGNEQFF	NA	NA	TRBJ2-1	TRBV2
TGTGCCAGATGGGGAGGGCCACTGGAGAACACTGAAGCTTTCTTT	CARWGGPLENTEAFF	NA	NA	TRBJ1-1	TRBV5-3
TGTGCCAGCTCCAAGCGGGAAGGTGGGAAGAACACTGAAGCTTTCTTT	CASSKREGGKNTEAFF	NA	NA	TRBJ1-1	TRBV5-4
TGTGCCAGCAGCTTGGCGGACAGGGTTTCTGGAAACACCATATATTTT	CASSLADRVSGNTIYF	NA	TRBD1	TRBJ1-3	TRBV7-4
TGTGCCAGCAGGGGTAGACTAGCGGGAGTGGCCGATTACAATGAGCAGTTCTTC	CASRGRLAGVADYNEQFF	once	TRBD2	TRBJ2-1	TRBV7-8
TGTGCCAGCAGTTCCCTGGCCGCGGGAACGAGCAATCAGCCCCAGCATTTT	CASSSLAAGTSNQPQHF	NA	NA	TRBJ1-5	TRBV5-6
TGTGCCAGTAGTATCGTCCAGGGGGCGGCCACTGAAGCTTTCTTT	CASSIVQGAATEAFF	NA	TRBD1	TRBJ1-1	TRBV19
TGTGCCAGCAGTCCGGGAGAAAAGAATGAGCAGTTCTTC	CASSPGEKNEQFF	NA	NA	TRBJ2-1	TRBV6-4
TGTGCCAGCAGCGGGGGGGCCCTTCCAGGGACCCAGTACTTC	CASSGGALPGTQYF	NA	TRBD2	TRBJ2-5	TRBV28
TGTGCCAGCAGTCCCAACTACGAGTTGTCGAGCAATGAGCAGTTCTTC	CASSPNYELSSNEQFF	NA	NA	TRBJ2-1	TRBV6-6
TGCGCCAGCAGCCCCCAGGGGGCAATTGGCTATGGCTACACCTTC	CASSPQGAIGYGYTF	NA	TRBD1	TRBJ1-2	TRBV4-1
TGTGCCAGCAGCGTAGCTCAAGCGGGGGGGCTTGGAGTTTCCGGGGAGCTGTTTTTT	CASSVAQAGGLGVSGELFF	NA	TRBD2	TRBJ2-2	TRBV9
TGTGCCAGCGGACAGGGAGCTGGGGCCAACGTCCTGACTTTC	CASGQGAGANVLTF	NA	TRBD1	TRBJ2-6	TRBV6-5
TGTGCCAGCAGCTTAGACTCCCGGGACAGAATACTTTCTGGGGCCAACGTCCTGACTTTC	CASSLDSRDRILSGANVLTF	NA	TRBD1	TRBJ2-6	TRBV7-8
TGTGCCAGCAGTGACAGGGGGCCACTCTACGAGCAGTACTTC	CASSDRGPLYEQYF	NA	TRBD1	TRBJ2-7	TRBV9
TGTGCCAGCAGTTTGGCAGGGAACAATCAGCCCCAGCATTTT	CASSLAGNNQPQHF	NA	NA	TRBJ1-5	TRBV28
TGTGCCAGCAGTGGTGGAACGGGATACAATGAGCAGTTCTTC	CASSGGTGYNEQFF	few	NA	TRBJ2-1	TRBV6-4
TGTGCCAGCAGTTTATTTTATCTAGGAGGGGATGAGCAGTTCTTC	CASSLFYLGGDEQFF	NA	NA	TRBJ2-1	TRBV28
TGTGCCAGCAGTGATAAAGACAGGGGGTCAGATACGCAGTATTTT	CASSDKDRGSDTQYF	NA	TRBD1	TRBJ2-3	TRBV6-4
TGCAGTGCCCTCCGGGGGACTGAAGCTTTCTTT	CSALRGTEAFF	few	NA	TRBJ1-1	TRBV20-1
TGTGCCAGCTTTGGGCTATTACGCAGGGGTCGAGCTTTCTTT	CASFGLLRRGRAFF	once	NA	TRBJ1-1	TRBV6-5
TGCGCCAGCGACCAATATCGGACAGGGGAAAAACTGTTTTTT	CASDQYRTGEKLFF	NA	TRBD1	TRBJ1-4	TRBV10-2
TGTGCCACCAGCAGGGGGGGGACAGGGAATTACAATGAGCAGTTCTTC	CATSRGGTGNYNEQFF	NA	TRBD1	TRBJ2-1	TRBV15
TGTGCCAGCACCAGGAACACTGAAGCTTTCTTT	CASTRNTEAFF	NA	NA	TRBJ1-1	TRBV6-1
TGCGCCAGCAGCGTAACGTTGGGGGCGGGCGGGGCCAACGTCCTGACTTTC	CASSVTLGAGGANVLTF	once	NA	TRBJ2-6	TRBV5-1
TGTGCCAGCAGTGACGCAGCGGGGATTGGTACGCAGTATTTT	CASSDAAGIGTQYF	NA	TRBD2	TRBJ2-3	TRBV6-4
TGTGCCAGCAAGAGGAGGGGTCAGGAGACCCAGTACTTC	CASKRRGQETQYF	NA	NA	TRBJ2-5	TRBV7-8
TGTGCCAGCTCACCAAAGACAGGGGGTGGCTACGAGCAGTACTTC	CASSPKTGGGYEQYF	NA	TRBD1	TRBJ2-7	TRBV18
TGTGCCAGCTCACCGGAGACAGGGGCGGACTATGGCTACACCTTC	CASSPETGADYGYTF	NA	TRBD1	TRBJ1-2	TRBV18
TGTGCCAGCAGGAGACAGGGAGACAATCAGCCCCAGCATTTT	CASRRQGDNQPQHF	NA	TRBD1	TRBJ1-5	TRBV28
TGTGCCAGCAGGAGACAGATCTGGGTTAATAGCAATCAGCCCCAGCATTTT	CASRRQIWVNSNQPQHF	NA	NA	TRBJ1-5	TRBV28
TGTGCCAGCAGTTGGGGACTAGCGGGTGAGCAGTACTTC	CASSWGLAGEQYF	NA	TRBD2	TRBJ2-7	TRBV6-5
TGTGCCAGTAGTAGAGGCTCAAACTCACTGAACACTGAAGCTTTCTTT	CASSRGSNSLNTEAFF	NA	NA	TRBJ1-1	TRBV19
TGTGCCAGTAGCCAGGCCCGTGGCACTGAAGCTTTCTTT	CASSQARGTEAFF	once	NA	TRBJ1-1	TRBV19
TGTGCCAGCACTAGGACTAGCCCCAATGAGCAGTTCTTC	CASTRTSPNEQFF	NA	TRBD2	TRBJ2-1	TRBV5-4
TGTGCCAGCAGACCGAGAACTAGCGGGAGGCAGGGGACCGGGGAGCTGTTTTTT	CASRPRTSGRQGTGELFF	NA	TRBD2	TRBJ2-2	TRBV28
TGTGCCAGCAGCGGACTAGCGGGTCCTTACAATGAGCAGTTCTTC	CASSGLAGPYNEQFF	NA	TRBD2	TRBJ2-1	TRBV6-1
TGCGCCAGCACTAACCGGGGTTTGAGCAGTGAGCAGTTCTTC	CASTNRGLSSEQFF	once	NA	TRBJ2-1	TRBV5-1
TGTGCCAGCAGCTTAGATGGTGGTAGCGGAATGGGGCAAAAGACCCAGTACTTC	CASSLDGGSGMGQKTQYF	NA	NA	TRBJ2-5	TRBV7-2
TGTGCCAGCAGCCTTAAGGGGGCTGGGGCCAACGTCCTGACTTTC	CASSLKGAGANVLTF	NA	NA	TRBJ2-6	TRBV5-8
TGTGCCAGCACGACCGTAGCGGCGAGCTCCTACGAGCAGTACTTC	CASTTVAASSYEQYF	NA	NA	TRBJ2-7	TRBV6-1
TGTGCCAGCAGCTCCGGGGGGGGATCCTACGAGCAGTACTTC	CASSSGGGSYEQYF	NA	TRBD2	TRBJ2-7	TRBV9
TGTGCCAGCAGCCCAATTGGACTAGACAGCTCCTACGAGCAGTACTTC	CASSPIGLDSSYEQYF	NA	TRBD2	TRBJ2-7	TRBV28